A selection of T cell receptor beta chains follows, all from one sample in a study of long-term antiretroviral therapy in people with HIV. Method: immunoSEQ multiplex PCR; TCRdb's copy keeps in-frame clones and lacks some. The data hold about 7,100 clones, with 79% observed a single time. The specimen was unsorted PBMCs, collected 1.1 years after starting antiretroviral therapy. The receptors originated from a man between 40 and 49 years old with HIV. CDR3s include the opening cysteine and the closing phenylalanine or tryptophan.

V	CDR3
TRBV5-4	CASSLKSGGADTQYF
TRBV4-1	CASSQVDRLIYGYTF
TRBV6-1	CASIWTGRRTEAFF
TRBV5-1	CASSSPPDRVKETQYF
TRBV28	CASSPRGGGDSYEQYF
TRBV5-6	CASSFRDSYGYTF
TRBV11-2	CASSRRDRGDTQYF
TRBV5-1	CASSPRDRGPEAFF
TRBV5-5	CASTLTGSPQETQYF
TRBV5-1	CASSSLRTGGAEQYF
TRBV19	CASSTWGQGSISNQPQHF
TRBV5-5	CASSFGWNTEAFF
TRBV27	CASSLGGLGSDTQYF
TRBV10-3	CAISDPGGGLETQYF
TRBV6-5	CASRKEGGNTEAFF
TRBV6-5	CASSYTGGVNTEAFF
TRBV4-1	CASSQGAESYEQYF
TRBV6-1	CASSFTGETEAFF
TRBV12-5	CASAESGRSQPQHF
TRBV27	CATRSGTANYGYTF
TRBV30	CAWSVQGDQPQHF
TRBV6-6	CASRPGPYSGNTIYF
TRBV4-1	CASSQEGEGTEAFF
TRBV6-5	CASSGREGYTEAFF
TRBV4-1	CASSQDPRQTFNTEAFF
TRBV5-1	CASSWGQQGQAPLHF
TRBV27	CASSLSGTGIYEQYF
TRBV30	CAWSVLNYGYTF
TRBV6-5	CASRRQGMNTEAFF
TRBV6-5	CASSIQGGGTDTQYF
TRBV20-1	CSARSSYTQYF
TRBV27	CASSLWGQGSGANVLTF
TRBV5-4	CASSSGTSAYEQYF
TRBV28	CASADASDEAFF
TRBV6-1	CASSASSFQSDEKLFF
TRBV7-3	CASSLEHRSPLHF
TRBV15	CATSNGLAGSYEQYF
TRBV25-1	CASGATSSYEQYF
TRBV5-1	CASSPTGYYEQYF
TRBV6-1	CASTDSGGGRKPQHF
TRBV6-1	CASSRQGSNQPQHF
TRBV9	CASSPHQDQETQYF
TRBV11-2	CASSRTGAGNTIYF
TRBV6-5	CASSYSRANTEAFF
TRBV19	CASGEGLTYGYTF
TRBV7-8	CASSPGQTNQPQHF
TRBV20-1	CSARDWAEAFF
TRBV19	CASSKGGPYEQYF